The 17 T cell receptor beta chains presented below share a single source sample, sequenced in a study of CD4 and CD8 cells across lung adenocarcinoma regions. A single record per CDR3 protein comes from TCRdb applying MiXCR to the PCR reads. Among 15,000 to 20,000 distinct CDR3 sequences listed, about 53% were seen once. Source material: CD8+ T cells from the margin of a lung tumor. Receptors originate from a male donor with lung adenocarcinoma. The CD4 and CD8 labels of this study may be unreliable.

Regarding this clonotype: One junction end does not reproduce the germline sequence, and a read error may be involved. Here the CDR3 DNA reads TGCGCCGGGGCCGGGGGCCGTGACTCAGGGGCCCAGTTTTTC. This encodes CAGAGGRDSGAQFF. The V gene is TRBV10-2, the J gene TRBJ2-3, with D possibly being TRBD1 or TRBD2 (6 bases each). Looked up from germline, CDR1 is WSHSY and CDR2 is SAAADI. The CDR3 has 14 amino acids.

Regarding this clonotype: At one end, the junction sequence differs from germline, possibly due to a read error. This chain joins TRBV10-3 and TRBJ2-3; the match to TRBD2 covers 12 bases. The CDR3 runs to 20 residues. The germline V gene has CDR1 ENHRY and CDR2 SYGVKD. The CDR3 nucleotides are TGTGCCATCAGTGATAGGTCGAAAACTAGCGGGAGGTCTTCCAAAGATACGCAGTATTTC. Encoded protein: CAISDRSKTSGRSSKDTQYF.

Within the sample, this clonotype is medium-sized. The rearrangement links TRBV4-1 to TRBJ2-1; 12 bases match TRBD2. This CDR3 has 17 residues. V shed 0 bases and J 8 bases; nucleotides not matched to a gene: 8. The germline CDR1 and CDR2 sequences are MGHRA and YSYEKL. DNA of the CDR3: TGCGCCAGCAGCCAAGAGGCACTAGCGGGAGGCGGGGATGAGCAGTTCTTC. It specifies CASSQEALAGGGDEQFF.

The rearrangement uses TRBV24-1 and TRBJ2-1; 7 nucleotides line up with TRBD2. The J call is in doubt because the DNA end fits TRBJ2-5 better. There are 17 residues in the CDR3. The germline V gene encodes CDR1 KGHDR and CDR2 SFDVKD. The CDR3 region is CATSDPDWGAGAETQYF. The CDR3 DNA is TGTGCCACCAGTGACCCCGACTGGGGCGCGGGAGCTGAGACCCAGTACTTC.

The rearrangement links TRBV6-1 to TRBJ2-4; the D gene could be TRBD1 or TRBD2 (5 bases each). Trimming shortened V by 8 bases and J by 10 bases, and 24 bases separated the two germline ends. Germline V lookup: CDR1 MNHNS, CDR2 SASEGT. This CDR3 spans 15 amino acids. CDR3 residues: CASSTGLRAEDIQYF. DNA for the CDR3: TGTGCCAGCTCCACGGGGCTGCGAGCCGAAGATATTCAGTACTTC.

The rearrangement links TRBV12-3 or TRBV12-4 to TRBJ2-3; maybe TRBD1 (5 bases). With 6 bases removed from V and 3 bases from J, the gap between germline ends came to 13 bases. The CDR3 has 14 amino acids. CDR3 coding DNA: TGTGCCAGCAGAGGGGAATCTTGGACAGATACGCAGTATTTT. It yields the protein CASRGESWTDTQYF.

About this clonotype: The germline gene is not matched at one end of the junction; a read error may be the cause. This chain uses TRBV6-1 with TRBJ2-1, with D tentatively TRBD1 or TRBD2 (5 bases each). The CDR3 sequence is 13 residues long. Per germline, CDR1 MNHNS and CDR2 SASEGT. The CDR3 spells CVSSEGTSDQQFF. The CDR3 bases are TGTGTCAGCAGTGAAGGGACCAGCGATCAGCAGTTCTTC.

This clonotype was seen only a few times. The V gene is TRBV11-2, the J gene TRBJ2-5; D perhaps matches TRBD2 (5 bases). Germline V CDR1 and CDR2: SGHAT, FQNNGV. Deletions cut 0 bases from V and 1 base from J, with 9 bases between. The CDR3 is 15 residues long. The CDR3 DNA sequence: TGTGCCAGCAGCTTAGATGCGGGCAGCCAAGAGACCCAGTACTTC. Residues: CASSLDAGSQETQYF. The complete variable domain, with remaining parts taken from reference TRBV11-2 and TRBJ2-5, reads EAGVAQSPRYKIIEKRQSVAFWCNPISGHATLYWYQQILGQGPKLLIQFQNNGVVDDSQLPKDRFSAERLKGVDSTLKIQPAKLEDSAVYLCASSLDAGSQETQYFGPGTRLLVL.

CDR3 amino acids: CASSLVQPTDTQYF. In DNA form, the CDR3 reads TGTGCCAGCAGTCTTGTCCAACCTACAGATACGCAGTATTTT. The gene calls are TRBV6-1 and TRBJ2-3; no clear D. Between the trimmed V and J ends, which lost 5 bases and 3 bases, there was a span of 12 bases. The length of the CDR3 is 14 residues. The germline V gene encodes CDR1 MNHNS and CDR2 SASEGT.

This clonotype appeared a single time. The chain links TRBV4-1 to TRBJ2-1, with 16 bases lining up with TRBD2. The J call may be in error: the DNA end matches TRBJ2-5 better. The CDR3 has 19 amino acids. Germline-derived CDR1 and CDR2 are MGHRA and YSYEKL. The CDR3 DNA sequence: TGCGCCAGCAGCCATCCGGGACTAGCGGGAGGGGTGGGAAGAGAGACCCAGTACTTC. Translated: CASSHPGLAGGVGRETQYF.

The V call is TRBV3-1, the J call TRBJ2-1; tentatively, D is TRBD2 (6 bases). The CDR3 loop spans 14 amino acids. The ends were cut back, 1 base at V and 7 bases at J, with 11 bases in the middle. Germline V gene data show CDR1 as LGHDT and CDR2 as YNNKEL (reference sequence). DNA of the CDR3: TGTGCCAGCAGCCAAGGGGGGAGGACTAATGAGCAGTTCTTC. Its protein is CASSQGGRTNEQFF.

This clonotype was counted at least ten times. This rearrangement joins TRBV6-4 to TRBJ2-3; possibly TRBD1 for D (6 bases). Trimming took off 0 bases at V and 1 base at J, with 14 bases between the two ends. This CDR3 region has 17 residues. Germline V gene data show CDR1 as MRHNA and CDR2 as SNTAGT. The CDR3 coding sequence is TGTGCCAGCAGTGACTCGTTTGGACAGCTTGGCACAGATACGCAGTATTTT. Amino acid sequence: CASSDSFGQLGTDTQYF.

The chain carries TRBV11-2 and TRBJ2-4; D is possibly TRBD2 (6 bases). Germline V gene sequence: CDR1 SGHAT, CDR2 FQNNGV. V dropped 0 bases and J dropped 11 bases, with 11 bases sitting between them. This CDR3 has 13 residues. The CDR3 DNA is TGTGCCAGCAGCTTAGAGCCGGGAGCCCTTCAGTACTTC. It is translated as CASSLEPGALQYF. Combining the CDR3 with reference TRBV11-2 and TRBJ2-4 gives the whole variable domain EAGVAQSPRYKIIEKRQSVAFWCNPISGHATLYWYQQILGQGPKLLIQFQNNGVVDDSQLPKDRFSAERLKGVDSTLKIQPAKLEDSAVYLCASSLEPGALQYFGAGTRLSVL.

V is TRBV6-1 and J is TRBJ2-1; D remains unclear. The ends were cut back, 6 bases at V and 11 bases at J, with 26 bases in the middle. The germline gives CDR1 MNHNS, CDR2 SASEGT. This CDR3 comprises 16 residues. The CDR3 spells CASRETQAGSTDKQFF. For the CDR3, the DNA is TGTGCCAGCAGGGAAACCCAGGCTGGCAGCACAGATAAGCAGTTCTTC.

This clonotype was counted only a few times. This chain links TRBV20-1 with TRBJ2-4, with 7 bases matching TRBD2. The tail of the sequence fits TRBJ2-1 better, so the J call may be wrong. Germline values: CDR1 DFQATT, CDR2 SNEGSKA (reference sequence). CDR3 length equals 14 residues. For the CDR3, the DNA is TGCAGTGCTCTGGAGGCTAGCGGTCCCAATGAGCAGTTCTTC. It yields the protein CSALEASGPNEQFF.

The V call is TRBV6-1, the J call TRBJ2-1; no reliable D call. Trimming cost V 6 bases and J 8 bases, with 11 bases left between them. Per the germline V gene, CDR1 is MNHNS and CDR2 is SASEGT. The CDR3 spans 12 residues. CDR3 sequence (DNA): TGTGCCAGCAGCGCGAGAGTGGATGAGCAGTTCTTC. Protein product: CASSARVDEQFF.

The rearrangement uses TRBV4-1 and TRBJ2-3; D possibly uses TRBD1 or TRBD2 (5 bases each). Germline V gene sequence: CDR1 MGHRA, CDR2 YSYEKL. V gave up 2 bases and J gave up 10 bases, with 22 bases separating them. The CDR3 is 16 amino acids. The CDR3 reads CASSQQDIIEVGAQYF. The CDR3, as DNA: TGCGCCAGCAGCCAACAGGACATTATCGAAGTCGGGGCGCAGTATTTT.